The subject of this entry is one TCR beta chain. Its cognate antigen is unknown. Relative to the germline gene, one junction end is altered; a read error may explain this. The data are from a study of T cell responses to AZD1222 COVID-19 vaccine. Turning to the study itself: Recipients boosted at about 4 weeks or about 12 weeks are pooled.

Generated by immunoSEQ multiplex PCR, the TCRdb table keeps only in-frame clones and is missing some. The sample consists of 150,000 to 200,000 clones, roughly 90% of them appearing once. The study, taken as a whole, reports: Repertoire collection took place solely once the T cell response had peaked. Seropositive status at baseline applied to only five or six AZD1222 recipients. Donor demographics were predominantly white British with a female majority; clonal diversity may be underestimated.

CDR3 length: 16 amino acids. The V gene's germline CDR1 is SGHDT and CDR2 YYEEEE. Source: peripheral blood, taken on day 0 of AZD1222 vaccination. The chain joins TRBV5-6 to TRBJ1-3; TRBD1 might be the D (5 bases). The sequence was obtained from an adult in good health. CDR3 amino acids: CASRLGLSISGNTIYF. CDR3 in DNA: TGTGCCAGCAGATTGGGACTCTCGATCTCTGGAAACACCATATATTTT.